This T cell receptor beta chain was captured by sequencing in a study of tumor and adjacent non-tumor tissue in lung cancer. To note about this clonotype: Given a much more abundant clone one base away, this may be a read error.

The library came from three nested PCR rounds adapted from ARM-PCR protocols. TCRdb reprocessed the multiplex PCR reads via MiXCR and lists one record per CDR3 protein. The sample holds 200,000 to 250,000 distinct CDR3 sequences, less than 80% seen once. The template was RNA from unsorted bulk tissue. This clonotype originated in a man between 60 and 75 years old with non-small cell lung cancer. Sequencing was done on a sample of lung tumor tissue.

CDR3 amino acids: CASSAVFRDTHYF. CDR3 in DNA: TGTGCCAGCAGCGCAGTCTTTCGGGATACGCATTATTTT. V usage is TRBV6-1 and J usage is TRBJ2-3, with a tentative D call TRBD2 (5 bases). The CDR3 has 13 amino acids. Per the germline V gene, CDR1 is MNHNS and CDR2 is SASEGT.